This passage covers 12 T cell receptor beta chains from one sample sequenced in a study of regulatory T cells in long-lasting Graves disease. Time point described: persistent/refractory GD, antithyroid drugs over 5 years with positive TRAb. Preparation of the TCR library used RNA extracted from PBMCs. Arm-PCR of CDR3 regions with iRepertoire HTBI primers generated TCR beta libraries. One entry per CDR3 protein, called by TCRdb with MiXCR from the multiplex PCR reads. This sample has 310,000 or so distinct CDR3 sequences, with about 20% found just once. The specimen was peripheral blood mononuclear cells (PBMCs), collected when the disease was refractory, from a patient treated with antithyroid drugs. The receptors stem from a female donor with Graves disease.

The chain couples TRBV20-1 to TRBJ2-1; 10 nucleotides line up with TRBD2. Per germline, CDR1 DFQATT and CDR2 SNEGSKA (reference sequence). CDR3 length equals 17 residues. V lost 3 bases to trimming and J lost 12 bases; unmatched junction nucleotides: 20. CDR3 DNA: TGCAGTGCTAGTCGCCAGCGGGAGGGCCCTAGCTTTGGAGGGCAGTTCTTC. Its protein is CSASRQREGPSFGGQFF.

This clonotype was found a few times. This chain connects TRBV9 to TRBJ1-1, with a possible D match to TRBD1 (6 bases). The germline CDR1 and CDR2 sequences are SGDLS and YYNGEE. The CDR3 covers 16 residues. V was shortened by 0 bases and J by 1 base, with 13 bases between the two germline ends. The CDR3 region is CASSVGGAPGNTEAFF. The DNA of the CDR3 is TGTGCCAGCAGCGTAGGGGGGGCTCCTGGGAACACTGAAGCTTTCTTT.

This chain joins TRBV10-2 and TRBJ1-5; weak D call: TRBD1 (6 bases). The CDR3 is 18 residues long. Per germline, CDR1 WSHSY and CDR2 SAAADI. V lost 7 bases and J 0 bases, leaving 22 bases between the germline ends. The CDR3 DNA follows: TGCGCCAGCACCCCAAGGCGGGGGGCGGGCTATAGCAATCAGCCCCAGCATTTT. This sequence encodes CASTPRRGAGYSNQPQHF.

This clonotype has a count of ten or more. The rearrangement links TRBV6-1 to TRBJ1-5; no reliable D call. From germline, CDR1 is MNHNS and CDR2 SASEGT. Trimming stripped 2 bases from V and 0 bases from J, with 11 bases between. The CDR3 contains 16 residues. The CDR3 loop reads CASSEFSGRSNQPQHF. Here the CDR3 DNA reads TGTGCCAGCAGTGAATTCAGTGGACGTAGCAATCAGCCCCAGCATTTT.

The chain combines TRBV5-1 with TRBJ2-1; D not certain. Germline CDR1 is SGHRS and CDR2 is YFSETQ. Trimming took off 1 base at V and 6 bases at J, with 5 bases between the two ends. The CDR3 contains 12 residues. Here the CDR3 reads CASSLRRNEQFF. DNA for the CDR3: TGCGCCAGCAGCTTGAGGCGCAATGAGCAGTTCTTC.

This clonotype was recorded at least ten times. This chain connects TRBV27 to TRBJ1-5; D not resolved. CDR3 size: 15 residues. In germline, CDR1 is MNHEY, CDR2 SMNVEV (reference sequence). Trimming took off 5 bases at V and 0 bases at J, with 11 bases between the two ends. The DNA for the CDR3 is TGTGCCAGCAGTCGACGGGAGTATAGCAATCAGCCCCAGCATTTT. Translation gives CASSRREYSNQPQHF.

In regard to this clonotype: A read error is possible here, since a much larger clone lies one base away. V and J are TRBV7-3 and TRBJ1-1; TRBD1 agrees at 7 bases. Germline V CDR1 and CDR2: SGHTA, FQGTGA. This CDR3 has 14 residues. The CDR3 coding sequence is TGTACCAGCAGCTTAAGACAGGGCGGCACTGAAGCTTTCTTT. Translated, it gives CTSSLRQGGTEAFF.

J is TRBJ1-3 and V is TRBV12-3 or TRBV12-4, with unresolved D. The CDR3 sequence is 15 residues long. Trimming took off 8 bases at V and 1 base at J, with 15 bases between the two ends. The DNA for the CDR3 is TGTGCCAGCGATATAGCTGGGGAATCTGGAAACACCATATATTTT. The encoded protein is CASDIAGESGNTIYF.

This clonotype was picked up many times. The genes are TRBV5-1 and TRBJ1-1; 9 nucleotides agree with TRBD1. Germline trimming cut 3 bases from V and 4 bases from J; bases unmatched to any gene: 7. The germline gives CDR1 SGHRS, CDR2 YFSETQ. The CDR3 has 15 residues. CDR3 sequence reads: CASSSLTGGFTEAFF. The DNA of the CDR3 is TGCGCCAGCAGCTCCCTTACAGGGGGCTTCACTGAAGCTTTCTTT.

The V and J genes are TRBV10-2 and TRBJ1-1; D unclear. Deletions cut 6 bases from V and 1 base from J, with 6 bases between. Germline loops: CDR1 WSHSY, CDR2 SAAADI. The CDR3 sequence is 12 residues long. CDR3 sequence (DNA): TGCGCCAGCAGAGTCAGGAACACTGAAGCTTTCTTT. Residues: CASRVRNTEAFF.

This chain connects TRBV5-1 to TRBJ2-5; TRBD1 aligns across 11 bases. CDR1 SGHRS and CDR2 YFSETQ come from the germline V gene. Trimming removed 4 bases from V and 5 bases from J; junction bases left unmatched: 7. The CDR3 sequence is 15 residues long. CDR3 nucleotide sequence: TGCGCCAGCAGCGCGGACAGGGGGCGGTGGGAGACCCAGTACTTC. The encoded protein is CASSADRGRWETQYF.

This clonotype was seen many times. This chain links TRBV20-1 with TRBJ1-1; D unclear. Germline loops: CDR1 DFQATT, CDR2 SNEGSKA (reference sequence). Trimming removed 1 base from V and 7 bases from J, with 13 bases in between. This CDR3 has 13 amino acids. The CDR3 sequence: CSARVPHPGEAFF. Here the CDR3 DNA reads TGCAGTGCTAGAGTGCCCCACCCAGGTGAAGCTTTCTTT.